Listed below are T cell receptor beta chains from one sample, sequenced in a study of CD8 T cells in Susac syndrome. TCRdb analysed the immunoSEQ multiplex PCR reads with MiXCR anew, one entry per CDR3 protein. Here the sample spans under 200,000 distinct CDR3 sequences, approximately 93% being singletons. The sequencing input was CD4+ T cells from PBMCs. These receptors all come from a human donor in good health. CDR3s include the opening cysteine and the closing phenylalanine or tryptophan. D genes are given only for firm matches. Not all rows give a size; the values are once, few, many and, for expanded clones, a class.

length	size	V	D	J	DNA	CDR3
13	-	TRBV7-2	TRBD1	TRBJ1-2	TGTGCCAGCAGCGAACAGGGGGCTTATGGCTACACCTTC	CASSEQGAYGYTF
15	-	TRBV6-5	TRBD1	TRBJ1-4	TGTGCCAGCAGTTTTCAGGGGGCTGAAGGAGAAAAACTGTTTTTT	CASSFQGAEGEKLFF
15	-	TRBV20-1	TRBD2	TRBJ2-3	TGCAGTGCTAGAGCGGGGCGGGGGACCACAGATACGCAGTATTTT	CSARAGRGTTDTQYF
15	-	TRBV29-1	-	TRBJ2-5	TGCAGCGTTGAAGTCCCCGGACTAATCCAAGAGACCCAGTACTTC	CSVEVPGLIQETQYF
15	-	TRBV7-2	-	TRBJ2-3	TGTGCCAGCAGCTTAACTCCCCTTAGCACAGATACGCAGTATTTT	CASSLTPLSTDTQYF
16	-	TRBV27	TRBD1	TRBJ1-2	TGTGCCAGCAGTCACCGACAGGGGGGTCCTAACTATGGCTACACCTTC	CASSHRQGGPNYGYTF
12	-	TRBV20-1	-	TRBJ1-1	TGCAGTGCTAGGGGGACCCAGGTGCGTGCTTTCTTT	CSARGTQVRAFF
13	-	TRBV28	-	TRBJ2-5	TGCGCCAGCAGTTTCGGCAGGGAGGAGACCCAGTACTTC	CASSFGREETQYF
13	-	TRBV10-3	TRBD1	TRBJ1-1	TGTGCCATCGCTGGACAGGCAAGGACTGAAGCTTTCTTT	CAIAGQARTEAFF
14	-	TRBV3-1	TRBD1	TRBJ2-1	TGTGCCGTCGGACAGGTTGGGGCGGCTAATGAGCAGTTCTTC	CAVGQVGAANEQFF
18	once	TRBV12-3/TRBV12-4	-	TRBJ2-2	TGTGCCAGCCACCTGACAGGGTCCGCGGGGCGGGCGGCCGGGGAGCTGTTTTTT	CASHLTGSAGRAAGELFF
16	-	TRBV27	-	TRBJ2-1	TGTGCCAGCAGCACCCACGACAGAATCTCGTCCAATGAGCAGTTCTTC	CASSTHDRISSNEQFF
11	-	TRBV27	-	TRBJ1-1	TGTGCCAGCAGTCTGGGCGCTGAAGCTTTCTTT	CASSLGAEAFF
14	-	TRBV3-1	-	TRBJ1-1	TGTGCCAGCAGCCGCACCAGGGGAATCACTGAAGCTTTCTTT	CASSRTRGITEAFF
14	-	TRBV11-2	TRBD2	TRBJ2-7	TGTGCCAGCAGCTCATCGTGGGGGGGCTACGAGCAGTACTTC	CASSSSWGGYEQYF
14	-	TRBV3-1	-	TRBJ1-5	TGTGCCAGCAGCGAAGCGGCTCCAAATCAGCCCCAGCATTTT	CASSEAAPNQPQHF
14	-	TRBV7-9	-	TRBJ2-1	TGTGCCAGCAGCTGGTCACAGGGTGGGATTGAGCAGTTCTTC	CASSWSQGGIEQFF